The 30 T cell receptor beta chains below all came from one sample that was sequenced in a study of CD8 T cells in ankylosing spondylitis. TCRdb itself ran the 5' RACE reads through MiXCR, one entry per CDR3 protein. This table has around 150,000 distinct CDR3 sequences, approximately 20% appearing once. Input material: blood, either unsorted or a sorted T cell fraction (not recorded which). The receptors originated from a male donor with ankylosing spondylitis or in good health (not recorded which).

Comment on this clonotype: One end of the junction fails to match germline, which may point to a read error. This chain connects TRBV27 to TRBJ1-3, with a possible D match to TRBD1 (6 bases). The CDR3 is 14 residues long. Germline V CDR1 and CDR2: MNHEY, SMNVEV (reference sequence). CDR3 amino acids: CVSSQTGPRNTIYF. The CDR3, as DNA: TGTGTCAGCAGTCAGACAGGACCAAGGAACACCATATATTTT.

This clonotype has at least ten counts. The rearrangement joins TRBV2 to TRBJ1-1, with 8 bases lining up with TRBD1. The CDR3 totals 15 residues. CDR1 is SNHLY, CDR2 FYNNEI, per germline. V trimming: 3 bases; J trimming: 0 bases; junction bases outside the gene matches: 3. CDR3: CASSEDRVMNTEAFF. DNA of the CDR3: TGTGCCAGCAGTGAGGACAGGGTCATGAACACTGAAGCTTTCTTT.

In its sample, this clonotype was seen many times. The chain is built from TRBV12-3 or TRBV12-4 and TRBJ2-7; D may be TRBD1 (5 bases). Trimming pared 2 bases from V and 3 bases from J, leaving 11 bases between. This CDR3 has 14 residues. The CDR3 DNA reads TGTGCCAGCAGTTTAAAAGGGCAGGGCTACGAGCAGTACTTC. This encodes CASSLKGQGYEQYF.

This clonotype was seen only a few times. The chain joins TRBV28 to TRBJ2-7, with TRBD1 identical over 8 bases. Germline V CDR1 and CDR2: MDHEN, SYDVKM. The CDR3 is 14 amino acids. Trimming removed 2 bases from V and 4 bases from J; junction bases left unmatched: 4. CDR3 bases: TGTGCCAGCAGTTTACTGGACAGGGTTTACGAGCAGTACTTC. This gives the protein CASSLLDRVYEQYF.

This clonotype was seen ten or more times. The J gene is TRBJ1-6, the V gene TRBV3-1; 7 bases are a match to TRBD1. CDR1 LGHDT and CDR2 YNNKEL come from the germline V gene (reference sequence). V lost 5 bases and J lost 9; bases outside the gene matches: 13. This CDR3 spans 16 amino acids. CDR3 DNA: TGTGCCAGCAGCTTCGAACCAGGGGGGAAGAGTTCACCCCTCCACTTT. Translating gives CASSFEPGGKSSPLHF.

On this clonotype itself: Given a much more abundant clone one base away, this may be a read error. This chain connects TRBV28 to TRBJ1-5; D is undetermined. CDR1 is MDHEN, CDR2 SYDVKM, per germline. The CDR3 has 15 amino acids. V shed 2 bases and J shed 6 bases, with 14 bases lying between them. The CDR3 sequence is CASSLGGNACQPQHF. DNA for the CDR3: TGTGCCAGCAGTTTAGGTGGGAATGCATGTCAGCCCCAGCATTTT.

As for this clonotype: An end of the junction does not agree with germline; a read error may underlie this. The chain joins TRBV6-5 to TRBJ2-7, with 8 nucleotides matching TRBD2. Per the germline V gene, CDR1 is MNHEY and CDR2 is SVGAGI. The CDR3 runs 14 residues. The CDR3 coding sequence is TGTGTCAGCAGTTACTCAGCGGGAGCGGACGAGCAGTACTTC. This encodes CVSSYSAGADEQYF.

This clonotype was seen at least ten times. V is TRBV20-1 and J is TRBJ1-1, with D unclear. CDR1 is DFQATT, CDR2 SNEGSKA, per germline (reference sequence). V shed 3 bases and J shed 1 base, with 6 bases lying between them. The CDR3 runs 12 residues. CDR3 nucleotides: TGCAGTGCTAGTCCCACGAACACTGAAGCTTTCTTT. As protein: CSASPTNTEAFF.

At least ten counts were recorded for this clonotype. This chain uses TRBV5-1 with TRBJ2-1; 11 nucleotides line up with TRBD1. This CDR3 region has 16 residues. V lost 4 bases and J lost 4; bases outside the gene matches: 7. Germline-derived CDR1 and CDR2 are SGHRS and YFSETQ. CDR3 nucleotides: TGCGCCAGCAGCAAAGGACAGGGGGCCCAATACAATGAGCAGTTCTTC. Protein sequence: CASSKGQGAQYNEQFF.

There are many counts of this clonotype. The chain recombines TRBV5-1 with TRBJ2-3; TRBD2 aligns across 13 bases. J was trimmed by 2 bases and V by 0 bases; bases with no gene match: 3. The CDR3 covers 17 residues. Germline CDR1 SGHRS, CDR2 YFSETQ. The CDR3 DNA follows: TGCGCCAGCAGCTTGGCCGGGACTAGCGGGAACACAGATACGCAGTATTTT. Translation: CASSLAGTSGNTDTQYF.

The chain is built from TRBV7-9 and TRBJ1-1; D uncertain. This CDR3 is built from 14 residues. V gave up 2 bases and J gave up 4 bases, with 11 bases separating them. Germline CDR1 SEHNR, CDR2 FQNEAQ (reference sequence). CDR3 DNA sequence: TGTGCCAGCAGCTTACCCGACCCCAGCACTGAAGCTTTCTTT. As protein: CASSLPDPSTEAFF.

In this sample, this clonotype turned up many times. The V and J genes are TRBV27 and TRBJ2-4, with D possibly matching TRBD2 (6 bases). There are 13 residues in the CDR3. Trimming left V 3 bases short and J 7 bases short, with 10 bases between. Per germline, CDR1 MNHEY and CDR2 SMNVEV (reference sequence). The DNA for the CDR3 is TGTGCCAGCAGTTTCTGGGGGACTAACATTCAGTACTTC. Protein: CASSFWGTNIQYF.

This clonotype showed up many times. V and J are TRBV20-1 and TRBJ2-1; 10 bases match TRBD2. The CDR3 extends over 16 amino acids. The junction had 8 bases not matched to a gene; V was cut back by 5 bases and J by 1 base. Germline V gene lookup returns CDR1 DFQATT and CDR2 SNEGSKA (reference sequence). CDR3 bases: TGCAGTGCTGGGGGGGCTAGCGGGAGATCCTACAATGAGCAGTTCTTC. It is translated as CSAGGASGRSYNEQFF.

This clonotype appeared a few times. The chain recombines TRBV7-3 with TRBJ2-5; a possible D gene is TRBD1 (6 bases). The CDR3 sequence is 14 residues long. Trimming shortened V by 2 bases and J by 4 bases, and 11 bases separated the two germline ends. Germline assignment: CDR1 SGHTA and CDR2 FQGTGA. CDR3 DNA: TGTGCCAGCAGCTTATTTGGACAGAGAGAGACCCAGTACTTC. Protein sequence: CASSLFGQRETQYF.

This chain joins TRBV28 and TRBJ2-5, with 7 bases that match TRBD1. Unmatched junction bases numbered 5, after V lost 6 bases and J lost 1 base. Germline V gene data show CDR1 as MDHEN and CDR2 as SYDVKM. The CDR3 covers 14 residues. The CDR3 sequence: CASSRGTVQETQYF. DNA of the CDR3: TGTGCCAGCAGCCGTGGGACAGTCCAAGAGACCCAGTACTTC.

The sample holds many counts of this clonotype. V usage is TRBV29-1 and J usage is TRBJ2-6; 8 bases align to TRBD1. Germline trimming cut 6 bases from V and 2 bases from J; bases unmatched to any gene: 12. The CDR3 loop spans 17 amino acids. Per the germline V gene, CDR1 is SQVTM and CDR2 is ANQGSEA. This chain's CDR3 is CSVDLGQGRAGANVLTF. DNA of the CDR3: TGCAGCGTAGACCTAGGACAGGGTAGGGCTGGGGCCAACGTCCTGACTTTC.

The V gene is TRBV7-1, the J gene TRBJ2-7, with D tentatively TRBD1 (5 bases). TRBV7-1 belongs to the ORF category, with a function that is uncertain. The CDR3 is made up of 15 amino acids. Trimming took 3 bases from V and 5 from J, leaving 17 bases between them. The CDR3 DNA sequence: TGTGCCAGCAGCTCCATGGGGCAGCCACAGGACGAGCAGTACTTC. It codes for CASSSMGQPQDEQYF.

This clonotype was observed a few times. V usage is TRBV5-4 and J usage is TRBJ2-2; D remains ambiguous. The germline CDR1 and CDR2 sequences are SGHNT and YYREEE (reference sequence). The CDR3 is 15 residues long. The V and J ends lost 0 bases and 3 bases respectively, with 9 bases between them. The CDR3 coding sequence is TGTGCCAGCAGCTTGGACTTGCAGGACACCGGGGAGCTGTTTTTT. Translation gives CASSLDLQDTGELFF.

This clonotype was seen only a few times. The chain employs TRBV28 and TRBJ2-1; D tentatively reads TRBD1 or TRBD2 (5 bases each). V shed 3 bases and J shed 4 bases, with 10 bases lying between them. Germline V gene data show CDR1 as MDHEN and CDR2 as SYDVKM. The CDR3 has 14 amino acids. Here the CDR3 reads CASSLGTNYNEQFF. The DNA of the CDR3 is TGTGCCAGCAGTTTGGGGACGAATTACAATGAGCAGTTCTTC.

This clonotype came up many times. This chain connects TRBV5-1 to TRBJ2-1, with 7 positions matching TRBD1. Trimming took 3 bases from V and 0 from J; bases not matched to a gene: 6. Germline V CDR1 and CDR2: SGHRS, YFSETQ. This CDR3 comprises 16 residues. The CDR3 protein is CASSYTGQSSYNEQFF. The CDR3, as DNA: TGCGCCAGCAGCTATACGGGACAGAGCTCCTACAATGAGCAGTTCTTC.

In its sample, this clonotype was seen many times. The chain combines TRBV20-1 with TRBJ2-3; 9 bases fit TRBD2. The V gene's germline CDR1 is DFQATT and CDR2 SNEGSKA (reference sequence). After removal of 4 bases from V and 6 bases from J, the junction contained 20 bases not matched to a gene. The CDR3 contains 18 residues. The CDR3 here is CSAIGGKAREGTYDTQYF. CDR3 bases: TGCAGTGCTATCGGTGGCAAGGCGCGGGAGGGCACATATGATACGCAGTATTTT.

V and J are TRBV4-1 and TRBJ2-5; the match to TRBD2 covers 7 bases. V shed 2 bases and J 4 bases; nucleotides not matched to a gene: 1. CDR3 length equals 13 residues. Germline values: CDR1 MGHRA, CDR2 YSYEKL. Here the CDR3 reads CASSQREVETQYF. In nucleotides, the CDR3 is TGCGCCAGCAGCCAACGGGAGGTAGAGACCCAGTACTTC.

The chain is built from TRBV7-3 and TRBJ2-1; D not certain. There are 15 residues in the CDR3. Germline CDR1 reads SGHTA; CDR2 reads FQGTGA. With 3 bases removed from V and 8 bases from J, the gap between germline ends came to 17 bases. DNA for the CDR3: TGTGCCAGCAGCTTCGGCGCCAATGGGCTCTATGAGCAGTTCTTC. The encoded protein is CASSFGANGLYEQFF.

This clonotype was counted at least ten times. Written as DNA, the CDR3 is TGCAGTGCTAGAGTGGGGGACTCCTACAATGAGCAGTTCTTC. It codes for CSARVGDSYNEQFF. This sequence joins TRBV20-1 and TRBJ2-1, with D perhaps assigned TRBD1 or TRBD2 (5 bases each). The CDR3 spans 14 residues. Germline CDR1 DFQATT, CDR2 SNEGSKA (reference sequence). Deletions cut 1 base from V and 0 bases from J, with 7 bases between.

This chain joins TRBV20-1 and TRBJ2-3, with a tentative D call TRBD2 (6 bases). The V and J ends lost 0 bases and 7 bases respectively, with 17 bases between them. The CDR3 contains 15 residues. Germline CDR1 DFQATT, CDR2 SNEGSKA (reference sequence). CDR3 region: CSARDGVAGGNTQYF. DNA for the CDR3: TGCAGTGCTAGAGACGGAGTAGCCGGCGGGAATACGCAGTATTTT.

This chain connects TRBV30 to TRBJ1-2, with 8 bases identical to TRBD1. The CDR3 is made up of 13 amino acids. The germline V gene encodes CDR1 GTSNPN and CDR2 SVGIG (reference sequence). V lost 6 bases, J lost 1 base, and 4 bases stayed unmatched. The CDR3 region has the DNA TGTGCCTGCCTGACAGGGGTTAACTATGGCTACACCTTC. This sequence encodes CACLTGVNYGYTF.

The chain links TRBV20-1 to TRBJ2-5; 9 bases are shared with TRBD2. This CDR3 spans 16 amino acids. Germline CDR1 is DFQATT and CDR2 is SNEGSKA (reference sequence). V was clipped by 6 bases and J by 5 bases; unmatched bases: 16. CDR3 residues: CSAAEAGGILLETQYF. CDR3 bases: TGCAGTGCGGCAGAGGCGGGAGGGATTCTTTTGGAGACCCAGTACTTC.

This chain links TRBV7-2 with TRBJ2-5; TRBD2 aligns across 10 bases. CDR3 length equals 17 residues. The V and J ends lost 4 bases and 4 bases, in that order; junction bases with no gene match: 12. Germline V CDR1 and CDR2: SGHTA, FQGNSA. As DNA, the CDR3 is TGTGCCAGCAGCTCCGCGACTAGCGGGTTTGGCCGAGAGACCCAGTACTTC. Protein: CASSSATSGFGRETQYF.

This clonotype was seen more than once but under ten times. V and J are TRBV10-3 and TRBJ2-7; TRBD1 aligns across 10 bases. CDR3 length equals 15 residues. Germline assignment: CDR1 ENHRY and CDR2 SYGVKD. The ends lost 6 bases at V and 5 bases at J; junction bases unmatched: 10. The CDR3, as DNA: TGTGCCATCAGCGACCGGGACAGGGGACTCGACGAGCAGTACTTC. Translating gives CAISDRDRGLDEQYF.

This clonotype was recorded many times. The rearrangement joins TRBV5-1 to TRBJ2-2; 9 positions agree with TRBD1. This CDR3 spans 15 amino acids. Germline CDR1 SGHRS, CDR2 YFSETQ. Unmatched junction bases numbered 8, after V lost 5 bases and J lost 6 bases. In DNA form, the CDR3 reads TGCGCCAGCAGTTCTAGGACAGGGGACCCCGGGGAGCTGTTTTTT. Protein sequence: CASSSRTGDPGELFF.